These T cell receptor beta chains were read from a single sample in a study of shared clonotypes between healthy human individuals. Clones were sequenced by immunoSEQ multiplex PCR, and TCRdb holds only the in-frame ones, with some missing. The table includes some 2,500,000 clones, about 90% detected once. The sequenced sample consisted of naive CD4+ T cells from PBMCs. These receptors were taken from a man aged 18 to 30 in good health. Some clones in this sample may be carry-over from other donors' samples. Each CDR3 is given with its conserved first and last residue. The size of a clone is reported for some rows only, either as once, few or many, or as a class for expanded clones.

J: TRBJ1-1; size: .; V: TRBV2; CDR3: CASSDQGLNTEAFF
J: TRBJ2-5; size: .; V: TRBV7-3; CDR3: CASSTTGGVETQYF
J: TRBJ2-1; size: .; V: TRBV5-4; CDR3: CASNLAGLNEQFF
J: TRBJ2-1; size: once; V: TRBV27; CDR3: CASSLRGPDMEQFF
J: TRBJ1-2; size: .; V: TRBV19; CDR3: CASSIGTGIYTF
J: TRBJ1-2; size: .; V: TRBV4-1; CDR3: CASSPQGREGYTF
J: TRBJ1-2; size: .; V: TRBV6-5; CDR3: CASRPTVNGAYGYTF
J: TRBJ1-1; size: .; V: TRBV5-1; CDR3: CASSETGLTNTEAFF
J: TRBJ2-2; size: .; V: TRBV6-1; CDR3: CASSEFGVGELFF
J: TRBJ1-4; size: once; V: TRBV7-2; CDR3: CASSLVGPRQSNEKLFF
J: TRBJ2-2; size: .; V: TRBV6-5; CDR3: CASSYGLGELFF
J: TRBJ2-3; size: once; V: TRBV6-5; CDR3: CASSWTGISTDTQYF
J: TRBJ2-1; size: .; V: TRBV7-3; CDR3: CASSLTGLAGSNEQFF
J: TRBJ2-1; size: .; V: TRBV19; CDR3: CASTSATGGEQFF
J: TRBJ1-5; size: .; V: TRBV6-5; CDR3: CASSYSWGDQPQHF
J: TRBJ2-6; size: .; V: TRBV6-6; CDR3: CASSYSQGAGANVLTF
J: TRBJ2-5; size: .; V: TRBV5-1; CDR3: CASSLGQLLSQETQYF
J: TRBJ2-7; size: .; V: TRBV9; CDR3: CASSAGLAGGEQYF
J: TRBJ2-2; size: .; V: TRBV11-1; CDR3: CASSPRGRPGELFF
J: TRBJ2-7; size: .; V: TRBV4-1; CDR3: CASSLGLKLAESYEQYF
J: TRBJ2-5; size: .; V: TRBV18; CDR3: CASSPQGGRETQYF
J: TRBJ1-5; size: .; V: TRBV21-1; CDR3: CASSKGNQPQHF
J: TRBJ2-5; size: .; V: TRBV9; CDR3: CASSAGGTSGSGQETQYF
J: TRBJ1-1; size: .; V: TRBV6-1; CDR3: CASTDVGVTEAFF
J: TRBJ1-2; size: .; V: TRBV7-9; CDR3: CASSLAEARYGYTF
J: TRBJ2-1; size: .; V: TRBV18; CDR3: CASSPPTTGYANFF
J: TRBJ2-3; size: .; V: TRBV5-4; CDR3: CASSLRLAGPADTQYF
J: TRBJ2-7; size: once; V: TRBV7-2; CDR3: CASSLAWGRGDLYEQYF
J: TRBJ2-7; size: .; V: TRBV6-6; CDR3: CASSNPTGAYEQYF
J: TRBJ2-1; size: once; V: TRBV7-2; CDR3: CASSSLAGPYNEQFF
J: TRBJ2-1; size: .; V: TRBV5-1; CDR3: CASSFTLAGGAIDEQFF
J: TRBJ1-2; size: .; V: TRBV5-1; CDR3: CASSPDRAYGYTF
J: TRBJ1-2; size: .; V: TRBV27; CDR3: CASSRMGPGGNYGYTF
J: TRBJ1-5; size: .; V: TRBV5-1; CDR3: CASRPGTGGNQPQHF
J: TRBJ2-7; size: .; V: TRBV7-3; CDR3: CASSPLAGARNEQYF
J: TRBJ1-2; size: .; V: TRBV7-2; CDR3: CASSPSAWDTDYGYTF
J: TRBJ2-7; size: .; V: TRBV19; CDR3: CASRLDGSSYEQYF
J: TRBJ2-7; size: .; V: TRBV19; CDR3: CASSIGRDRGYEQYF
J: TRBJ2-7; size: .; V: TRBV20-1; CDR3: CSALRDEQYF
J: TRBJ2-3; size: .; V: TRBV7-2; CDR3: CASTLDAAGGSSTDTQYF
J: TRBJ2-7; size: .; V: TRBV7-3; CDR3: CASSLRASGYEQYF
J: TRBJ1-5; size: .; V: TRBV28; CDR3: CASSFDPRDRAGNQPQHF
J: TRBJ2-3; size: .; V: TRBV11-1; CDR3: CASTGGWRDRATDTQYF
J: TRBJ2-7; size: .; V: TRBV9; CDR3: CASSVGWSSYEQYF
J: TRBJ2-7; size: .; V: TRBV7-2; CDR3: CASSLSLSEQYF
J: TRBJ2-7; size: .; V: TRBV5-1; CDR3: CASSPGQSPYEQYF
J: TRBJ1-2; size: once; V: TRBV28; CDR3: CASSYPGSAYGYTF
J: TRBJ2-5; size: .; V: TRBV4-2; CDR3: CASSPGLAGAYGISETQYF
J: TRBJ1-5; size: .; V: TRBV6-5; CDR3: CASSYPEGNQPQHF
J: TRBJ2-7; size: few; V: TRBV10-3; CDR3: CAISERTSGRFLSYEQYF
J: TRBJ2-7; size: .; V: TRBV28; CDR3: CASTMGLYTYEQYF
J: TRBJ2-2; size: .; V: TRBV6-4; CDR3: CASSVGTSTHRPGELFF
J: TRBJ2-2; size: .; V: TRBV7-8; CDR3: CASSRADRGVAGELFF
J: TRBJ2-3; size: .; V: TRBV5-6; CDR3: CASSLDASTDTQYF